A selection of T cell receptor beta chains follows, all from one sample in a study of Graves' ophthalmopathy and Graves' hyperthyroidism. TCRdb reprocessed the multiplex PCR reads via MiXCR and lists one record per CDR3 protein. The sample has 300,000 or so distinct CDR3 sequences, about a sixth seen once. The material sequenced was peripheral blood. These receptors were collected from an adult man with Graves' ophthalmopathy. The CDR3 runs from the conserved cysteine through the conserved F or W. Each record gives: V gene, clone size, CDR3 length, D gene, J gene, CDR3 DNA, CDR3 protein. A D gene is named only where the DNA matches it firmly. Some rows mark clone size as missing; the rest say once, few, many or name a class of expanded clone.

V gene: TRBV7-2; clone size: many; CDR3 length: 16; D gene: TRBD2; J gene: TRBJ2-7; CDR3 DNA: TGTGCCAGCAGCTTAGGGACTAGCGGGAGGGGCTACGAGCAGTACTTC; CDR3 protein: CASSLGTSGRGYEQYF
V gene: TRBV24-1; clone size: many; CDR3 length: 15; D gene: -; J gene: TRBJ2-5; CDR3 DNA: TGTGCCACCAGTGAACCGGGGGGCGCAAGGGAGACCCAGTACTTC; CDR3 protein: CATSEPGGARETQYF
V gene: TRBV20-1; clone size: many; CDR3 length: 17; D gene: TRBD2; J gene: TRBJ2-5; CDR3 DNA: TGCAGTTTTTCGGGACTAGCGGGGGGGCAGTACCAAGAGACCCAGTACTTC; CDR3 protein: CSFSGLAGGQYQETQYF
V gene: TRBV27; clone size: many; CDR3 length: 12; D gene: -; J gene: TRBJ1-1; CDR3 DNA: TGTGCCAGCAGCGCGGGGAACACTGAAGCTTTCTTT; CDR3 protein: CASSAGNTEAFF
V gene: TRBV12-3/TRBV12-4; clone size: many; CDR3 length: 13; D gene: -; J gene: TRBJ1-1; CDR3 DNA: TGTGCCAGCAGACACGGGCCCCGCGGGTTGTTTTTCTTT; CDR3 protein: CASRHGPRGLFFF
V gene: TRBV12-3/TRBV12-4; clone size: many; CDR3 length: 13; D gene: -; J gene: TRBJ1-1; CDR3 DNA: TGTGCCAGCAAACTTTCGGGGCGGACTGAAGCTTTCTTT; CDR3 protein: CASKLSGRTEAFF
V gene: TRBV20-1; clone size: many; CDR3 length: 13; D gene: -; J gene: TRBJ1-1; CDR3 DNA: TGCAGTGCTAGTGGCGTCAGGGGAGTGATAGCTTTCTTT; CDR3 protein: CSASGVRGVIAFF
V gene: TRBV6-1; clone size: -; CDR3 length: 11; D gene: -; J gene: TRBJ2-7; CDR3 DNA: TGTGCCAGCGGCAGGGCTGGAGAGCAGTACTTC; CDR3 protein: CASGRAGEQYF
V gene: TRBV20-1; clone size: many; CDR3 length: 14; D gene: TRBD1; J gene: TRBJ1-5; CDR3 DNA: TGCAGTGCTAGGGTCGACAGGGTTGGACAGCCCCAGCATTTT; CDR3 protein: CSARVDRVGQPQHF
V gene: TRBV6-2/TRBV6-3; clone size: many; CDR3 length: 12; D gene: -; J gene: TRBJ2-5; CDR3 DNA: TGTGCCAGCGGGGCTATACAAGAGACCCAGTACTTC; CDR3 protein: CASGAIQETQYF
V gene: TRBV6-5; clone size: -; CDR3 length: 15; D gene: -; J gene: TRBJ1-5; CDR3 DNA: TGTGCCAGCAGTTACTCTCCAGGGTCTAATCAGCCCCAGCATTTT; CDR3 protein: CASSYSPGSNQPQHF
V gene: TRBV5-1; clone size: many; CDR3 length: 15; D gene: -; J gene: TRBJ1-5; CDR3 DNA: TGCGCCAGCCGACGGGGCGGGGGGGACAATCAGCCCCAGCATTTT; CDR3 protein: CASRRGGGDNQPQHF